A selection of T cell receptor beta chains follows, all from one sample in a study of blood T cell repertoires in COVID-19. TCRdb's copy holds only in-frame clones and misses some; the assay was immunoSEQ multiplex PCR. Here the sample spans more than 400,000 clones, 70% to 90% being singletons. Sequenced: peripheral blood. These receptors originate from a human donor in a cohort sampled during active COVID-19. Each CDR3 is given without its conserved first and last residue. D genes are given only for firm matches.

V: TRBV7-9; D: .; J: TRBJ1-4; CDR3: ASSWNGGEKLF
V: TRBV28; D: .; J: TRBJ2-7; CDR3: ASSLSIAYEQY
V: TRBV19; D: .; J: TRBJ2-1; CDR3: ASSIDEASINEQF
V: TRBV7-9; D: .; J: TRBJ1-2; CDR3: ASSFGDTPNYGYT
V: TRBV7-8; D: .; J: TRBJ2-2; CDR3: ASSLSGSNTGELF
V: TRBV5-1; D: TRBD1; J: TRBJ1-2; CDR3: ASSTDRGIGYT
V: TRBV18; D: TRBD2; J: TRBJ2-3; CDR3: ASSPPGSGRFGTDTQY
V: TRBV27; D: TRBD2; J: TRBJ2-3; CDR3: ASSFQRGGTDTQY
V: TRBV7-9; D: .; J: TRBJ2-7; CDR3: ASSSRQTYEQY
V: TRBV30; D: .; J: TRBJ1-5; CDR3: AWGPGGKNQPQH
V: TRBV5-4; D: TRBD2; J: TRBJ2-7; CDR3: ASSLAALTGGSHEQY
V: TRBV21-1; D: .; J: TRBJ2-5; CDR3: ASRKGPSDYEETQY
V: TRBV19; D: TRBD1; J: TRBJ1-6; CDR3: ASSIRGQPLH
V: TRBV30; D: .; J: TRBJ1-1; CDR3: AWSVRKKDFQMNTEAF
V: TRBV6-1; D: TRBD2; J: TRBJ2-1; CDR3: ASSENASGRNEQF
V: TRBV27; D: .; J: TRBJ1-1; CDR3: ASSLRPNTEAF
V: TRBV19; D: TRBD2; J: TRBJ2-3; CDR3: ASSITGGVGRLAGDTDTQY
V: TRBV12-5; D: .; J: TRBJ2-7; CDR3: ASGLDGGKYEQY
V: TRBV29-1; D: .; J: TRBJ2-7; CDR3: SVEKETGTSYEQY
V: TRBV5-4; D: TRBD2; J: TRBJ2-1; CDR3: ASSFELAGVFREQF
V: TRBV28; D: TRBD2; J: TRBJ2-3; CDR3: GTKTGGRDTQY
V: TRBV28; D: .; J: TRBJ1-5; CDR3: ASSSPPFNQPQH
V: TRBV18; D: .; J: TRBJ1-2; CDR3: ASSWGETFYGYT
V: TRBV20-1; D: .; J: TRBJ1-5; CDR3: SASSGNQPQH
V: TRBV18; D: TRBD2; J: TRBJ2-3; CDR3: ASSPPSGRGDTQY
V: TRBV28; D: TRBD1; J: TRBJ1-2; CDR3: AGGGRKYGYT
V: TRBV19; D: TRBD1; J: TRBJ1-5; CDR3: ASSGIVTGNQPQH
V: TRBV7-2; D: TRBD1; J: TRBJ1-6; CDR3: ASSLEQGAMSPLH
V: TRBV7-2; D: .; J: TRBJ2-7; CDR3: ASSPRRGSYEQY
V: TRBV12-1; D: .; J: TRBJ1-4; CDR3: ASSTQDRWRTNEKLF
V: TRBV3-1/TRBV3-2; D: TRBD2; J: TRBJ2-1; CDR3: ASSSPTGTSGRSHSYNEQF
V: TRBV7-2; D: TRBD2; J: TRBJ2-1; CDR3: ASSQGLAGGYNEQF
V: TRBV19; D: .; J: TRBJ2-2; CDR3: ASSMTTFNTGELF
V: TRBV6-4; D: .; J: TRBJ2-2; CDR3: ASSGQPNTGELF
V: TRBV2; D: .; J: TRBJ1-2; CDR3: ASSEASYRTSYGYT
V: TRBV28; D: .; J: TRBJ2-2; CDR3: ASSTPRGGVALGELF
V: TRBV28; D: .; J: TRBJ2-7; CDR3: ASSPPGGSHEQY
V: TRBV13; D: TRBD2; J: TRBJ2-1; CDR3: ASSLIDGPLAGNSYNEQF
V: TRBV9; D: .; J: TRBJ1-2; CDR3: ASTLDRANYGYT
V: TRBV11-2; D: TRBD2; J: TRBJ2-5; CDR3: ASSFTSGRETQY
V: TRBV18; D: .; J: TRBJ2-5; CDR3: ASSPRNGTQY
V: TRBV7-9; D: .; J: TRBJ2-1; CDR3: ASSSGAGVSDEQF
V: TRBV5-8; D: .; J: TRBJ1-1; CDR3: ASSLGTEGTEAF
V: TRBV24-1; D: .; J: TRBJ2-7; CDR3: ATRRTLVEQY
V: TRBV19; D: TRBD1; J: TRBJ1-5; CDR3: ASSVPGQGFRNQPQH
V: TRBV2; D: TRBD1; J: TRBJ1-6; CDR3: ASRGQGLGSPLH
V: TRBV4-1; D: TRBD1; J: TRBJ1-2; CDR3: ASSQDRGQGAPIIYGYT
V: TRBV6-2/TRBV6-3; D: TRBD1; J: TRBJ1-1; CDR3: ASSYSFGQGNTEAF
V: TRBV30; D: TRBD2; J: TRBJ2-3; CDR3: AWSVTSGVTDTQY
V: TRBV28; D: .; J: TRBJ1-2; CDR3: ASSLRNRGYT
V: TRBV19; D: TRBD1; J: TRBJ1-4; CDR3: ASKNRGQEKLF
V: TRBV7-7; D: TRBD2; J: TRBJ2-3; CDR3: ASSYSGGADTQY
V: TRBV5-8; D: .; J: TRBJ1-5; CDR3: ASSLLGGNQPQH